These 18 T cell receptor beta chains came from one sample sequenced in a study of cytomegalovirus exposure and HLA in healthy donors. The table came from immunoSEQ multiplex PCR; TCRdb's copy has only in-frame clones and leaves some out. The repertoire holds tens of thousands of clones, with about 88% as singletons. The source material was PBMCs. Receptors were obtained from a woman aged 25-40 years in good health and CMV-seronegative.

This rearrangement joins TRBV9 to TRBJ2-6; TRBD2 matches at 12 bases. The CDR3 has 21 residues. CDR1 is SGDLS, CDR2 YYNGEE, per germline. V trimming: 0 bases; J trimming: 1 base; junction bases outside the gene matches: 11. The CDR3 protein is CASSVVASGRASLSGANVLTF. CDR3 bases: TGTGCCAGCAGCGTAGTTGCTAGCGGGAGGGCCTCGTTGTCTGGGGCCAACGTCCTGACTTTC.

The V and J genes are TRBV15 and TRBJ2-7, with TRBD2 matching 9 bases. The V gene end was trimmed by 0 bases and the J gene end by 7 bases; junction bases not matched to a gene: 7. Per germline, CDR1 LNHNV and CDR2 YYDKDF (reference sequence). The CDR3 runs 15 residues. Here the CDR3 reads CATSRDRSLAGEQYF. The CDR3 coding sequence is TGTGCCACCAGCAGAGATAGATCGCTAGCGGGGGAGCAGTACTTC.

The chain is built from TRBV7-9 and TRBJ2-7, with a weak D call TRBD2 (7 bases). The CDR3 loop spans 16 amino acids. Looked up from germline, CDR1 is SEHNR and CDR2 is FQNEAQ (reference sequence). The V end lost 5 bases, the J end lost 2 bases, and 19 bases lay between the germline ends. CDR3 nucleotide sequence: TGTGCCAGCAGCCCCCAGGGAGGGGGAACTCCCTACGAGCAGTACTTC. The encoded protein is CASSPQGGGTPYEQYF.

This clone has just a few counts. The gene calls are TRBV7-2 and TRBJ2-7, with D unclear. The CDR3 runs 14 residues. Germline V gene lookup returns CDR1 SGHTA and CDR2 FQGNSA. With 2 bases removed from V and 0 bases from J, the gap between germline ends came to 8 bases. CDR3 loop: CASSLSPSSYEQYF. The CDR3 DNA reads TGTGCCAGCAGCTTATCCCCTAGCTCCTACGAGCAGTACTTC.

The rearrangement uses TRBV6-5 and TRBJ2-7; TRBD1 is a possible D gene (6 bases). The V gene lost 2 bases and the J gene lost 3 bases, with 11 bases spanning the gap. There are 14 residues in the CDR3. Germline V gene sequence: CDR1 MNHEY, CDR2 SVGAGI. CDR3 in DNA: TGTGCCAGCAGTTACGTACAGGGCGGCTACGAGCAGTACTTC. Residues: CASSYVQGGYEQYF.

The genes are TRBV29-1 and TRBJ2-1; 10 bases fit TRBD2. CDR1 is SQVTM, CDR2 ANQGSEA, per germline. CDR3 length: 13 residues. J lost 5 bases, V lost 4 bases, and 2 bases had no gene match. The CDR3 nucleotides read TGCAGCGTTGTTGGACTAGCGGACAATGAGCAGTTCTTC. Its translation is CSVVGLADNEQFF.

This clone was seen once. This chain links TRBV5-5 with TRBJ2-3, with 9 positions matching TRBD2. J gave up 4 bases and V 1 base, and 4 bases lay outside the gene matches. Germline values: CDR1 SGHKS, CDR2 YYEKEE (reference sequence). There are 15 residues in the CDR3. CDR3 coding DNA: TGTGCCAGCAGCTTGAGTAGCGGGAGCCCAGATACGCAGTATTTT. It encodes CASSLSSGSPDTQYF.

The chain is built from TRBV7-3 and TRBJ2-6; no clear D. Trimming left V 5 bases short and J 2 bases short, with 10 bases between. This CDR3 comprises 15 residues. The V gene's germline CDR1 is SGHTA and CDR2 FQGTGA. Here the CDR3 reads CASSEAVTGANVLTF. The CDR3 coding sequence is TGTGCCAGCAGCGAGGCAGTAACTGGGGCCAACGTCCTGACTTTC.

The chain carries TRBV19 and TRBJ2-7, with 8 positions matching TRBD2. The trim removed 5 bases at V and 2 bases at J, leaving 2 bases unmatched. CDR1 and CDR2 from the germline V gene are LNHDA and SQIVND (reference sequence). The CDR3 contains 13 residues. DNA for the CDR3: TGTGCCAGTAGTCGAGCGGGAGCCTACGAGCAGTACTTC. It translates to CASSRAGAYEQYF.

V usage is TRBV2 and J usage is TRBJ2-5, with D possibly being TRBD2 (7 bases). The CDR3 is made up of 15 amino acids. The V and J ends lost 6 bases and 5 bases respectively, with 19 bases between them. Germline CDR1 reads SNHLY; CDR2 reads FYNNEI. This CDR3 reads CASRGEGGTRETQYF. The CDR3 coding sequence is TGTGCCAGCAGGGGGGAGGGAGGGACACGGGAGACCCAGTACTTC.

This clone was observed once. The CDR3 coding sequence is TGTGCCAGCAGGGGACTAGCGGGCTCCTACAATGAGCAGTTCTTC. It is translated as CASRGLAGSYNEQFF. This chain links TRBV7-8 with TRBJ2-1, with 12 nucleotides matching TRBD2. The CDR3 runs 15 residues. V was clipped by 6 bases and J by 0 bases; unmatched bases: 0. Germline V CDR1 and CDR2: SGHVS, FQNEAQ. Together with reference TRBV7-8 and TRBJ2-1, the CDR3 gives the full variable domain: GAGVSQSPRYKVAKRGQDVALRCDPISGHVSLFWYQQALGQGPEFLTYFQNEAQLDKSGLPSDRFFAERPEGSVSTLKIQRTQQEDSAVYLCASRGLAGSYNEQFFGPGTRLTVL.

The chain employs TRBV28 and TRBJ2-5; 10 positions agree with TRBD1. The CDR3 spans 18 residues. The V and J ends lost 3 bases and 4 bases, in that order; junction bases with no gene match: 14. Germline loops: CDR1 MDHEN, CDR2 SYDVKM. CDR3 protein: CASSFRDRGGVDRETQYF. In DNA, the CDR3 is TGTGCCAGCAGTTTCCGGGACAGGGGCGGGGTGGATAGAGAGACCCAGTACTTC.

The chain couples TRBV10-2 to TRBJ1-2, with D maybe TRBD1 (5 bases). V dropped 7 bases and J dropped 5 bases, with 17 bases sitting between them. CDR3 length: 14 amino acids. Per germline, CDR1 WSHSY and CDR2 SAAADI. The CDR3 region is CASIDPGTDYGYTF. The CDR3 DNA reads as TGCGCCAGCATTGACCCCGGGACTGATTATGGCTACACCTTC.

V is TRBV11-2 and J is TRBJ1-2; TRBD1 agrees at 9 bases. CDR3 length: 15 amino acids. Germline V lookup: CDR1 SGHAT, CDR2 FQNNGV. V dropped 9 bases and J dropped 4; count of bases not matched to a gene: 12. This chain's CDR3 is CASALSGQGAYGYTF. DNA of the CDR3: TGTGCCAGTGCACTCTCGGGACAGGGAGCCTATGGCTACACCTTC.

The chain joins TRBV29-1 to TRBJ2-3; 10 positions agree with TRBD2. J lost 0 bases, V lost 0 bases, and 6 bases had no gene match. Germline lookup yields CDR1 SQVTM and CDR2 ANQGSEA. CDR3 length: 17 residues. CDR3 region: CSVEDYLAGVSTDTQYF. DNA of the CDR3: TGCAGCGTTGAAGATTACCTAGCGGGAGTGAGCACAGATACGCAGTATTTT.

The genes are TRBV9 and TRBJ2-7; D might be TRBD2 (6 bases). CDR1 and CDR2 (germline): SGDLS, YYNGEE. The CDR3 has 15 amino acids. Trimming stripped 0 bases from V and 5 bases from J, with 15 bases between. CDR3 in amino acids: CASSVGGAGSHEQYF. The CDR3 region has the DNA TGTGCCAGCAGCGTAGGTGGGGCGGGATCCCACGAGCAGTACTTC.

The CDR3 region is CASSQTRDRGHTDTQYF. CDR3 bases: TGCGCCAGCAGCCAAACCCGGGACAGAGGCCACACAGATACGCAGTATTTT. The rearrangement links TRBV4-1 to TRBJ2-3; 7 bases map to TRBD1. The CDR3 sequence is 17 residues long. V dropped 2 bases and J dropped 2; count of bases not matched to a gene: 10. CDR1 and CDR2 (germline): MGHRA, YSYEKL.

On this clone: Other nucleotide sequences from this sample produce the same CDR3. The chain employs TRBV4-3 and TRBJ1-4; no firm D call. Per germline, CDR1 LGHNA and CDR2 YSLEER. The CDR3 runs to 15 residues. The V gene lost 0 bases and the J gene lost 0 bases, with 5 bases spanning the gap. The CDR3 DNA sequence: TGCGCCAGCAGCCAAGACGGAGCAACTAATGAAAAACTGTTTTTT. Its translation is CASSQDGATNEKLFF.